This T cell receptor beta chain was captured in a study of T cell changes during pregnancy in multiple sclerosis. Clones were sequenced by immunoSEQ multiplex PCR, and TCRdb holds only the in-frame ones, with some missing. The profile covers around 25,000 clones, with more than 80% appearing a single time and roughly 8% taken by the ten largest. By share of the sample, this clone is medium-sized. The CDR3 covers 14 residues. Trimming took 5 bases from V and 5 from J, leaving 13 bases between them. Germline assignment: CDR1 SGDLS and CDR2 YYNGEE. This chain joins TRBV9 and TRBJ1-4; possible D gene TRBD1, 5 bases. The TCR comes from a female donor in good health, enrolled as a control in a pregnancy study. The input for sequencing was CD8+ T cells from peripheral blood mononuclear cells, taken in the first trimester of pregnancy. CDR3 DNA sequence: TGTGCCAGCAGTCCCGGTGGGGCCAATGAAAAACTGTTTTTT. It encodes CASSPGGANEKLFF.